The 4 T cell receptor beta chains below come from one sample, sequenced in a study of OX40 agonist ivuxolimab in advanced cancers. Measured with immunoSEQ multiplex PCR; TCRdb has only the in-frame clones, and not every one. The data show more than 80,000 clones, 90% seen once. The material sequenced was CD4+ or CD8+ T cells sorted from blood, taken in a trial of the OX40 agonist ivuxolimab. These receptor sequences come from an adult with an advanced solid tumor such as melanoma, head and neck, liver or kidney cancer.

The V call is TRBV7-9, the J call TRBJ1-1; D unclear. V shed 5 bases and J shed 0 bases, with 10 bases lying between them. This CDR3 region has 14 residues. Germline loops: CDR1 SEHNR, CDR2 FQNEAQ (reference sequence). The CDR3 nucleotides read TGTGCCAGCAGCCGACAACAAATGAACACTGAAGCTTTCTTT. Protein: CASSRQQMNTEAFF.

This chain links TRBV11-2 with TRBJ1-6; TRBD1 matches 8 bases. Germline V gene lookup returns CDR1 SGHAT and CDR2 FQNNGV. The CDR3 contains 15 residues. V lost 1 base, J lost 11 bases, and 7 bases stayed unmatched. CDR3: CASSLVGQQGAPLHF. The CDR3 DNA reads as TGTGCCAGCAGCTTAGTGGGTCAACAGGGGGCACCCCTCCACTTT.

The chain couples TRBV5-6 to TRBJ2-2; D ambiguous. Trimming pared 2 bases from V and 4 bases from J, leaving 15 bases between. The CDR3 spans 16 residues. From germline, CDR1 is SGHDT and CDR2 YYEEEE. The CDR3 sequence: CASSFLTSVVTGELFF. The CDR3, as DNA: TGTGCCAGCAGCTTTTTGACATCCGTGGTCACCGGGGAGCTGTTTTTT.

The rearrangement links TRBV6-1 to TRBJ1-1; D gene unclear. Germline CDR1 is MNHNS and CDR2 is SASEGT. The CDR3 has 13 amino acids. Trimming removed 0 bases at V and 6 bases at J, with 8 bases between. CDR3 coding DNA: TGTGCCAGCAGTGAAGCGAATAAGGCTGAAGCTTTCTTT. Protein product: CASSEANKAEAFF.